What follows are 27 T cell receptor beta chains derived from one specimen sequenced in a study of response to subunit inactivated influenza vaccine (dated by TCRdb to 2016 to 2018). The library was obtained by RT-PCR. Sequencing instrument: Illumina HiSeq 2500. The raw public reads went through TCRdb reprocessing: fastp at Q25, MiXCR clone calling, in-frame beta chains kept. Each entry merges the rows of one CDR3 protein and shows their most common DNA and genes. This sample holds 500,000 to 600,000 distinct CDR3 sequences; 6.5% to 8% were observed only once. The ten largest clones capture 13% of the sample. Sequenced here: PBMCs from blood, sampled less than 30 months after vaccination. The receptor source for this set is a man between 50 and 75 years old who received an inactivated influenza vaccine. Donor details come from another sample of the same person, matched by shared clones.

This clonotype was seen only a few times. The chain employs TRBV24-1 and TRBJ2-1; 9 bases are shared with TRBD1. With V trimmed by 1 base and J by 2 bases, 2 bases remained unmatched. CDR1 and CDR2 (germline): KGHDR, SFDVKD. The CDR3 covers 16 residues. CDR3 nucleotide sequence: TGTGCCACCAGTGATTTCAGGACAGGGGCCTACAATGAGCAGTTCTTC. Amino acids: CATSDFRTGAYNEQFF.

The chain has TRBV27 and TRBJ2-2, with 8 nucleotides matching TRBD2. This CDR3 comprises 18 residues. Looked up from germline, CDR1 is MNHEY and CDR2 is SMNVEV (reference sequence). Trimming removed 5 bases from V and 3 bases from J; junction bases left unmatched: 14. This chain's CDR3 is CASSTYPGTSYHTGELFF. The CDR3 DNA reads TGTGCCAGCAGTACCTATCCGGGGACTAGTTATCACACCGGGGAGCTGTTTTTT.

DNA for the CDR3: TGCAGCGCAGGGGATGACTCTGGGGCCAACGTCCTGACTTTC. It yields the protein CSAGDDSGANVLTF. This chain uses TRBV29-1 with TRBJ2-6, with a weak D call TRBD1 (6 bases). V lost 7 bases to trimming and J lost 0 bases, with 10 bases between them. The germline gives CDR1 SQVTM, CDR2 ANQGSEA. The CDR3 is made up of 14 amino acids.

This chain connects TRBV28 to TRBJ2-7, with D possibly matching TRBD1 (5 bases). CDR3 length: 14 residues. In germline, CDR1 is MDHEN, CDR2 SYDVKM. The germline V and J ends were trimmed by 5 bases and 5 bases, with 16 bases remaining between them. The CDR3, as DNA: TGTGCCAGCAGTCCCTCAGGGTTATGGGACGAGCAGTACTTC. This sequence encodes CASSPSGLWDEQYF.

The J gene is TRBJ2-1, the V gene TRBV20-1; 10 nucleotides agree with TRBD2. The germline gives CDR1 DFQATT, CDR2 SNEGSKA (reference sequence). V lost 2 bases and J lost 2; bases outside the gene matches: 3. The CDR3 runs 15 residues. As DNA, the CDR3 is TGCAGTGCTAGACGCACTAGCGGGGCCTACAATGAGCAGTTCTTC. Its protein product is CSARRTSGAYNEQFF.

This clonotype was detected a few times. The chain has TRBV4-3 and TRBJ2-1, with unresolved D. CDR1 is LGHNA and CDR2 is YSLEER in the germline V gene. Trimming took 1 base from V and 5 from J, leaving 12 bases between them. The length of the CDR3 is 15 residues. This CDR3 reads CASSQGRVPNNEQFF. Written as DNA, the CDR3 is TGCGCCAGCAGCCAAGGCCGGGTCCCTAACAATGAGCAGTTCTTC.

There are a few counts of this clonotype. The chain carries TRBV27 and TRBJ2-1; tentative D call: TRBD2 (5 bases). The V and J ends lost 2 bases and 8 bases respectively, with 13 bases between them. CDR1 and CDR2 (germline): MNHEY, SMNVEV (reference sequence). The CDR3 loop spans 14 amino acids. The DNA for the CDR3 is TGTGCCAGCAGTTTACGGACTGTTTGGGATGAGCAGTTCTTC. Its translation: CASSLRTVWDEQFF.

This sequence joins TRBV10-3 and TRBJ1-4; 8 nucleotides line up with TRBD1. In germline, CDR1 is ENHRY, CDR2 SYGVKD. Trimming took 5 bases from V and 8 from J; bases not matched to a gene: 4. The CDR3 runs 13 residues. CDR3 in amino acids: CAISRTGKEKLFF. CDR3 coding DNA: TGTGCCATCAGTAGGACAGGGAAAGAAAAACTGTTTTTT.

This rearrangement joins TRBV20-1 to TRBJ1-6; TRBD1 aligns across 8 bases. Trimming removed 5 bases from V and 0 bases from J; junction bases left unmatched: 6. The CDR3 runs 16 residues. Per germline, CDR1 DFQATT and CDR2 SNEGSKA (reference sequence). The DNA of the CDR3 is TGCAGTGCTGACCGGGACAGGAGCTCCTATAATTCACCCCTCCACTTT. Translating gives CSADRDRSSYNSPLHF.

The chain links TRBV6-5 to TRBJ1-2; 10 bases line up with TRBD1. The CDR3 consists of 16 residues. The V segment lost 0 bases and the J segment 4 bases; nucleotides outside the gene matches: 5. CDR1 MNHEY and CDR2 SVGAGI come from the germline V gene. The CDR3: CASSYSGTGDPYGYTF. The CDR3 DNA reads TGTGCCAGCAGTTACTCCGGGACAGGGGACCCCTATGGCTACACCTTC.

This clonotype appeared a few times. The DNA for the CDR3 is TGTGCCAGCAGTCCCTACCGGGACAGGGGGAATAATGAGCAGTTCTTC. Translating gives CASSPYRDRGNNEQFF. The gene calls are TRBV27 and TRBJ2-1; 11 nucleotides line up with TRBD1. The CDR3 loop spans 16 amino acids. Germline trimming cut 5 bases from V and 7 bases from J; bases unmatched to any gene: 10. Per the germline V gene, CDR1 is MNHEY and CDR2 is SMNVEV (reference sequence).

This clonotype has a handful of counts. This chain uses TRBV20-1 with TRBJ2-5, with 8 bases identical to TRBD2. With 5 bases clipped from V and 1 base from J, the junction kept 6 bases outside the gene matches. The CDR3 extends over 14 amino acids. CDR1 is DFQATT and CDR2 is SNEGSKA in the germline V gene (reference sequence). The CDR3 DNA reads as TGCAGTGCTTCAGCGGGAGTGGGCCAAGAGACCCAGTACTTC. This gives the protein CSASAGVGQETQYF.

V gene TRBV7-9 combines with J gene TRBJ2-1; 10 positions match TRBD1. CDR1 and CDR2 (germline): SEHNR, FQNEAQ (reference sequence). The CDR3 loop spans 14 amino acids. V lost 5 bases, J lost 6 bases, and 4 bases stayed unmatched. CDR3 in amino acids: CASSDRGRFNEQFF. The CDR3 DNA reads as TGTGCCAGCAGCGACAGGGGGCGCTTCAATGAGCAGTTCTTC. The full variable domain, rest sourced from reference TRBV7-9 and TRBJ2-1, is DTGVSQNPRHKITKRGQNVTFRCDPISEHNRLYWYRQTLGQGPEFLTYFQNEAQLEKSRLLSDRFSAERPKGSFSTLEIQRTEQGDSAMYLCASSDRGRFNEQFFGPGTRLTVL.

The V gene is TRBV15, the J gene TRBJ1-6; unclear D gene. CDR3 length equals 15 residues. CDR1 is LNHNV and CDR2 is YYDKDF in the germline V gene (reference sequence). V was shortened by 1 base and J by 7 bases, with 11 bases between the two germline ends. CDR3 region: CATSRGPGSNSPLHF. The CDR3 coding sequence is TGTGCCACCAGCAGAGGTCCAGGATCAAATTCACCCCTCCACTTT.

The J gene is TRBJ1-6, the V gene TRBV4-1; TRBD1 agrees at 7 bases. This CDR3 has 14 residues. The germline V gene encodes CDR1 MGHRA and CDR2 YSYEKL. After removal of 4 bases from V and 10 bases from J, the junction contained 7 bases not matched to a gene. In nucleotides, the CDR3 is TGCGCCAGCAGCCTCGACAGGGTATTCTCACCCCTCCACTTT. Its translation: CASSLDRVFSPLHF.

The table lists this clonotype with many counts. The chain recombines TRBV20-1 with TRBJ2-1; 8 nucleotides match TRBD2. Germline values: CDR1 DFQATT, CDR2 SNEGSKA (reference sequence). The CDR3 totals 15 residues. V gave up 5 bases and J gave up 7 bases; unmatched junction bases: 13. This CDR3 reads CSAPPAAGVINEQFF. The CDR3 region has the DNA TGCAGTGCTCCACCGGCAGCGGGAGTGATTAATGAGCAGTTCTTC.

This clonotype has at least ten counts. This chain connects TRBV10-3 to TRBJ1-2; D is unresolved. Germline CDR1 ENHRY, CDR2 SYGVKD. V was shortened by 0 bases and J by 3 bases, with 11 bases between the two germline ends. CDR3 size: 15 residues. The CDR3 DNA sequence: TGTGCCATCAGTGAGTCCGAGGCAGTATACTATGGCTACACCTTC. Amino acids: CAISESEAVYYGYTF.

This clonotype has only a few counts. The genes are TRBV28 and TRBJ2-7; a possible D gene is TRBD2 (5 bases). Trimming took off 6 bases at V and 1 base at J, with 13 bases between the two ends. CDR3 length equals 14 residues. CDR1 is MDHEN and CDR2 is SYDVKM in the germline V gene. The CDR3 here is CASRPPTGSYEQYF. As DNA, the CDR3 is TGTGCCAGCAGACCCCCGACGGGATCCTACGAGCAGTACTTC.

The chain combines TRBV27 with TRBJ1-2; D is possibly TRBD1 (6 bases). V shed 8 bases and J shed 12 bases, with 25 bases lying between them. The CDR3 is 14 amino acids. Germline-derived CDR1 and CDR2 are MNHEY and SMNVEV (reference sequence). The CDR3, as DNA: TGTGCCAGCTCATCAATCTGGGGGGCGTCTAGCCACACCTTC. Protein: CASSSIWGASSHTF.

The chain links TRBV10-2 to TRBJ1-6, with D possibly matching TRBD1 (5 bases). The germline V gene encodes CDR1 WSHSY and CDR2 SAAADI. The CDR3 covers 14 residues. V gave up 2 bases and J gave up 10 bases, with 12 bases separating them. CDR3 residues: CASSEAGYASPLHF. The DNA of the CDR3 is TGCGCCAGCAGTGAGGCAGGGTATGCCTCACCCCTCCACTTT.

The gene calls are TRBV7-2 and TRBJ1-6; TRBD1 might be the D (5 bases). V lost 2 bases and J 2 bases, leaving 7 bases between the germline ends. The CDR3 sequence is 15 residues long. The germline V gene encodes CDR1 SGHTA and CDR2 FQGNSA. The CDR3 sequence is CASSLQGTYNSPLHF. For the CDR3, the DNA is TGTGCCAGCAGCTTACAGGGCACCTATAATTCACCCCTCCACTTT.

This clonotype was seen ten or more times. The chain joins TRBV4-2 to TRBJ2-5; 8 nucleotides line up with TRBD2. The V segment lost 3 bases and the J segment 4 bases; nucleotides outside the gene matches: 7. This CDR3 has 15 residues. The germline gives CDR1 LGHNA, CDR2 YNFKEQ. As DNA, the CDR3 is TGTGCCAGCAGCCAGGTAGCGGGGAATGGAGAGACCCAGTACTTC. Amino acids: CASSQVAGNGETQYF.

In regard to this clonotype: An end of the junction differs from the germline gene, which may be a read error. The chain couples TRBV7-9 to TRBJ2-5; D not certain. CDR3 length: 12 residues. The V gene's germline CDR1 is SEHNR and CDR2 FQNEAQ (reference sequence). CDR3 nucleotides: TGTGCCAGCAGCTCACTCGGAGAGACCCAGAACTTC. Encoded protein: CASSSLGETQNF.

This clonotype was recorded at least ten times. This chain connects TRBV29-1 to TRBJ1-2; 10 bases are a match to TRBD1. This CDR3 is built from 13 residues. Germline trimming cut 6 bases from V and 4 bases from J; bases unmatched to any gene: 5. Germline V gene sequence: CDR1 SQVTM, CDR2 ANQGSEA. The CDR3 bases are TGCAGCGTAGGGACAGGGGTCGGCTATGGCTACACCTTC. The encoded protein is CSVGTGVGYGYTF. Using reference TRBV29-1 and TRBJ1-2 for the parts outside the CDR3, the full variable domain is SAVISQKPSRDICQRGTSLTIQCQVDSQVTMMFWYRQQPGQSLTLIATANQGSEATYESGFVIDKFPISRPNLTFSTLTVSNMSPEDSSIYLCSVGTGVGYGYTFGSGTRLTVV.

This clonotype has ten or more counts. The genes are TRBV12-3 or TRBV12-4 and TRBJ2-7, with 8 bases aligning to TRBD1. Trimming removed 7 bases from V and 7 bases from J; junction bases left unmatched: 9. The CDR3 is 13 amino acids. This CDR3 is CASTLHGTGEQYF. In DNA, the CDR3 is TGTGCCAGCACCCTACATGGGACAGGAGAGCAGTACTTC.

As concerns this clonotype: This clone may be a read error of a much larger clone one base away. The CDR3 DNA reads as TGTGCCAGCAGTTCTAGTCCTAGGGCTGGGGCCAACGTCCTGACTTTC. Its protein product is CASSSSPRAGANVLTF. The gene calls are TRBV6-2 or TRBV6-3 and TRBJ2-6, with no clear D. CDR3 length: 16 residues. The germline V and J ends were trimmed by 4 bases and 2 bases, with 12 bases remaining between them. CDR1 MNHEY and CDR2 SVGEGT come from the germline V gene.

This clonotype was counted only a few times. The chain links TRBV18 to TRBJ2-7; 8 positions match TRBD1. The V and J ends lost 4 bases and 4 bases, in that order; junction bases with no gene match: 6. Germline assignment: CDR1 KGHSH and CDR2 LQKENI. The CDR3 has 14 residues. CDR3 in amino acids: CASSRGDRGYEQYF. The CDR3 DNA follows: TGTGCCAGCTCACGTGGCGACAGGGGATACGAGCAGTACTTC.